The entry that follows covers one T cell receptor (beta chain) sequence. This sample is drawn from a study of blood T cell repertoires in COVID-19. Study in general: Samples came from the United States, Italy and Spain, spanning acute and convalescent COVID-19. Nucleic acid was either cDNA or gDNA, and it came from T cells, B-cell-depleted T cells, or PBMCs.

The CDR3 has 17 residues. Deletions cut 6 bases from V and 2 bases from J, with 20 bases between. The germline V gene encodes CDR1 MNHEY and CDR2 SMNVEV (reference sequence). Authors' analysis steps: Scientists estimated how many nucleated cells there were by amplifying reference gene primers. Sequencing was performed with immunoSEQ multiplex PCR; in TCRdb, only in-frame clones are kept and a portion is missing. That table furnishes V, J and clone size, whereas the DNA furnished D and trimming. The table has more than 150,000 clones, 85% to 90% seen once. Sample: peripheral blood. This TCR came from a man between 35 and 55 years old with active or convalescent COVID-19. The gene calls are TRBV27 and TRBJ1-3, with D possibly being TRBD1 (5 bases). The CDR3 loop is CASRRGKRGSTGNTIYF. CDR3 nucleotides: TGTGCCAGCAGGCGCGGGAAGCGGGGGTCAACTGGAAACACCATATATTTT.